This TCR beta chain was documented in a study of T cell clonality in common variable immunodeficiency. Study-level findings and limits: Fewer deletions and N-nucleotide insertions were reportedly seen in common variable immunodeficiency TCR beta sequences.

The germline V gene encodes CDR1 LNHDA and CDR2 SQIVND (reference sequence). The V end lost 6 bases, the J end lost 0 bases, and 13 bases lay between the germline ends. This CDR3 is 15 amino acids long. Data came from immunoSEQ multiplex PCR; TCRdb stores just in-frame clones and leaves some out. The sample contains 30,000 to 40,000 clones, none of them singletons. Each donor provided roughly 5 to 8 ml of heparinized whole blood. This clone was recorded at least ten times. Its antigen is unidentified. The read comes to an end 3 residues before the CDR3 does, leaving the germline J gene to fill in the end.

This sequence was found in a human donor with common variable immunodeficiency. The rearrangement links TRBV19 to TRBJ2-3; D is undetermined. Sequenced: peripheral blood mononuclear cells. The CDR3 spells CASRVAQTSTDTQYF. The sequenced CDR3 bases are TGTGCCAGTAGGGTCGCTCAGACTAGCACAGATACG. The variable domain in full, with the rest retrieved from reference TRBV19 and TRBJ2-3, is DGGITQSPKYLFRKEGQNVTLSCEQNLNHDAMYWYRQDPGQGLRLIYYSQIVNDFQKGDIAEGYSVSREKKESFPLTVTSAQKNPTAFYLCASRVAQTSTDTQYFGPGTRLTVL.